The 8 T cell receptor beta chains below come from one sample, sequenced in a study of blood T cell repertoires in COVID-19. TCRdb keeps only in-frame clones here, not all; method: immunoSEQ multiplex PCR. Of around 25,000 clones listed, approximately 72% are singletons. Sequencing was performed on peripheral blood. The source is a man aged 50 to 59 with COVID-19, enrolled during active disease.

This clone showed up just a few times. The CDR3 reads CASSPRDTSNYGYTF. The DNA for the CDR3 is TGTGCCAGTAGTCCCCGGGACACTTCTAACTATGGCTACACCTTC. J is TRBJ1-2 and V is TRBV19, with D perhaps matching TRBD1 (6 bases). The CDR3 runs 15 residues. Germline values: CDR1 LNHDA, CDR2 SQIVND (reference sequence). Between the trimmed V and J ends, which lost 5 bases and 0 bases, there was a span of 13 bases.

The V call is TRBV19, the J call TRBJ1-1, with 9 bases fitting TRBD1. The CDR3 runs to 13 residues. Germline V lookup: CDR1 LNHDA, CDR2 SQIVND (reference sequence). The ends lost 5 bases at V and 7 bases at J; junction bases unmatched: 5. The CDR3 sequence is CASSAQGAGEAFF. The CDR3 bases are TGTGCCAGTAGTGCACAGGGGGCAGGTGAAGCTTTCTTT.

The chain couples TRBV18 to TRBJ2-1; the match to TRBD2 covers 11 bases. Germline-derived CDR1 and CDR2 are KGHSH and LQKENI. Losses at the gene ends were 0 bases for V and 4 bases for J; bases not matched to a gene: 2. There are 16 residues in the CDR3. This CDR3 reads CASSPPSGRVYNEQFF. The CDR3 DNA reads TGTGCCAGCTCACCACCTAGCGGGAGGGTATACAATGAGCAGTTCTTC.

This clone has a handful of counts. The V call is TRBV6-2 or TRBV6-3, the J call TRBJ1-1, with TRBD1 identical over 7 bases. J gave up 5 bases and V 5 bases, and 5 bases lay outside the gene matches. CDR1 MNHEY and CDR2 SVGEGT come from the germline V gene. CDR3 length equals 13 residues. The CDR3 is CASSRQGGTEAFF. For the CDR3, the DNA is TGTGCCAGCAGTAGACAGGGAGGTACTGAAGCTTTCTTT.

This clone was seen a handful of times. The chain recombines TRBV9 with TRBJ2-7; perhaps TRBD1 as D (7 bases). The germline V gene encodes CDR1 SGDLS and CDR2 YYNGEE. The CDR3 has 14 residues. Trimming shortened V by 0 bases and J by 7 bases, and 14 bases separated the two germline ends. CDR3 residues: CASSVAIPGGEQYF. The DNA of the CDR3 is TGTGCCAGCAGCGTAGCTATCCCAGGGGGGGAGCAGTACTTC. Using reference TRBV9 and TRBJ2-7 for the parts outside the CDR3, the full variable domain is DSGVTQTPKHLITATGQRVTLRCSPRSGDLSVYWYQQSLDQGLQFLIQYYNGEERAKGNILERFSAQQFPDLHSELNLSSLELGDSALYFCASSVAIPGGEQYFGPGTRLTVT.

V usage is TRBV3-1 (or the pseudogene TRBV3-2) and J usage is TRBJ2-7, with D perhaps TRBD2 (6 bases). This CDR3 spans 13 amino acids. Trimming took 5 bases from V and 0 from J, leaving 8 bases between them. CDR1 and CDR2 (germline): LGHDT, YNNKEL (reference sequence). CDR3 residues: CASSMGLSYEQYF. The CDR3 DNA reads TGTGCCAGCAGCATGGGACTCTCCTACGAGCAGTACTTC.

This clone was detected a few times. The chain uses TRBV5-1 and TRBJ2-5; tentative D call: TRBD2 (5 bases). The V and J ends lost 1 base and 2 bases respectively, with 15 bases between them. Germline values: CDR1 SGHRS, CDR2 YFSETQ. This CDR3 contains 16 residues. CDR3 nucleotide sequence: TGCGCCAGCAGCTTGAGTCCCCATGGGAGACAAGAGACCCAGTACTTC. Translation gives CASSLSPHGRQETQYF.

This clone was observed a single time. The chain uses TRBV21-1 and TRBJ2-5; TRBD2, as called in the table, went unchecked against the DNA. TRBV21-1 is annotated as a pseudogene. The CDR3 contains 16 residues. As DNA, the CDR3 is TGTGCCAGCAGCAAGGCGCGGACTAACATTCAAGAGACCCAGTACTTC. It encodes CASSKARTNIQETQYF.